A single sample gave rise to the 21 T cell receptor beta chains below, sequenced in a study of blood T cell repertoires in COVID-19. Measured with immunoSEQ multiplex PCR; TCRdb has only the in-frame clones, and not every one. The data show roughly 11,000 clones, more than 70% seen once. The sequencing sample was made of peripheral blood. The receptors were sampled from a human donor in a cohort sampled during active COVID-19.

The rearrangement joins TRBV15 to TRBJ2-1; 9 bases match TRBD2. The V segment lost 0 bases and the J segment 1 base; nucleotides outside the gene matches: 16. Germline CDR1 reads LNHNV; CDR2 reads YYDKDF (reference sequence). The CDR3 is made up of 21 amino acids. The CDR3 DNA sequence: TGTGCCACCAGCAGAGAGTTACCTGTGGCGGGAGGGCCGAGATCCTACAATGAGCAGTTCTTC. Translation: CATSRELPVAGGPRSYNEQFF.

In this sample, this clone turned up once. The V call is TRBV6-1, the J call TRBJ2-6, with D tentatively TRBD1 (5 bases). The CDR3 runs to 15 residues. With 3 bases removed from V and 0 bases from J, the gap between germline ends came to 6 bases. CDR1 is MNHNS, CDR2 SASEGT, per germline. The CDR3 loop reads CASSDDSSGANVLTF. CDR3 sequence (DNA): TGTGCCAGCAGTGATGACAGCTCTGGGGCCAACGTCCTGACTTTC.

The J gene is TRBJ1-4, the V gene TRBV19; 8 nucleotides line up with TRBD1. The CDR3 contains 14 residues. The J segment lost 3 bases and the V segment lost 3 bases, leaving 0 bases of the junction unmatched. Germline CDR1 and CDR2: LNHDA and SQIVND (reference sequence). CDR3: CASSMTGANEKLFF. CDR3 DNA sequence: TGTGCCAGTAGTATGACAGGGGCTAATGAAAAACTGTTTTTT.

CDR3 nucleotides: TGTGCCAGCAGCTTAGGTAAAAACAATGAGCAGTTCTTC. As protein: CASSLGKNNEQFF. The chain recombines TRBV7-2 with TRBJ2-1, with D uncertain. The CDR3 totals 13 residues. Germline V lookup: CDR1 SGHTA, CDR2 FQGNSA. Trimming took 1 base from V and 5 from J, leaving 6 bases between them.

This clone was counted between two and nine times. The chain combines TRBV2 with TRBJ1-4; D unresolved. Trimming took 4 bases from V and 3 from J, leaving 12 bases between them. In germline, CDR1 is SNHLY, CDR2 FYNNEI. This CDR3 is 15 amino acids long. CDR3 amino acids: CASSAETRSNEKLFF. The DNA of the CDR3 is TGTGCCAGCAGTGCAGAGACACGGTCTAATGAAAAACTGTTTTTT.

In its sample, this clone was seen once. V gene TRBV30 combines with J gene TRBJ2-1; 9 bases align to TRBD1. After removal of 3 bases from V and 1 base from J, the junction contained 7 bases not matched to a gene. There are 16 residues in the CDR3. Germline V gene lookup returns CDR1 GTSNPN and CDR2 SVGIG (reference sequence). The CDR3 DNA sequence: TGTGCCTGGAGCCCCTCAGGGACAGGGTCCTACAATGAGCAGTTCTTC. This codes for CAWSPSGTGSYNEQFF.

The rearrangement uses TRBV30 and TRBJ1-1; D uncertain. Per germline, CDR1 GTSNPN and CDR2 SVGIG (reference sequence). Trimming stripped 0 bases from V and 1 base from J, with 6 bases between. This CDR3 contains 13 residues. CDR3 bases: TGTGCCTGGAGTGTCGGGTCGAACACTGAAGCTTTCTTT. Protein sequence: CAWSVGSNTEAFF.

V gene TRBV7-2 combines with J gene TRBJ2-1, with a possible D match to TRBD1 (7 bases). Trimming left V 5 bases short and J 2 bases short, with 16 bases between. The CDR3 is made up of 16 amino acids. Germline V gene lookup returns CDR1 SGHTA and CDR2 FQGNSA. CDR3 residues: CASSPQGGATYNEQFF. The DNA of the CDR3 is TGTGCCAGCAGCCCTCAGGGGGGAGCGACCTACAATGAGCAGTTCTTC.

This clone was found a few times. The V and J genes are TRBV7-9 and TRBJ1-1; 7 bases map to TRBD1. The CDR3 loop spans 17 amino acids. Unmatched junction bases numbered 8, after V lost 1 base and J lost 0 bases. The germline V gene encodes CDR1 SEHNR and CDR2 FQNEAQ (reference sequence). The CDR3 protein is CASSLEIRQGLNTEAFF. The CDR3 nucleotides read TGTGCCAGCAGCTTAGAAATCCGACAGGGATTGAACACTGAAGCTTTCTTT.

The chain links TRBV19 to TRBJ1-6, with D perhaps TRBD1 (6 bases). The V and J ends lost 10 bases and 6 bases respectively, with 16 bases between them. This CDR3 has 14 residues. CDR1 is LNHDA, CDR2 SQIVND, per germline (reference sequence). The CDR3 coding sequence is TGTGCCAATAGGATCGAGGGGGTTAATTCACCCCTCCACTTT. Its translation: CANRIEGVNSPLHF.

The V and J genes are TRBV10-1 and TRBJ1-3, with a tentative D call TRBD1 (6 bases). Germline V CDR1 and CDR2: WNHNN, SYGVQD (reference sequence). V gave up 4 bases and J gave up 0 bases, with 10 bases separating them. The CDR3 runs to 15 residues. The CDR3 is CASSVNRASGNTIYF. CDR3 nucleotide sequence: TGCGCCAGCAGTGTCAACAGGGCCTCTGGAAACACCATATATTTT.

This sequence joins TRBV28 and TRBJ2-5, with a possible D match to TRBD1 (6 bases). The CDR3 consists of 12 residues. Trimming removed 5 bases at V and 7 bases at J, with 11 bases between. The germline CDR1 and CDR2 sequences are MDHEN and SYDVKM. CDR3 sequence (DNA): TGTGCCAGCAGTCCAGGGGCGGTGACCCAGTACTTC. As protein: CASSPGAVTQYF.

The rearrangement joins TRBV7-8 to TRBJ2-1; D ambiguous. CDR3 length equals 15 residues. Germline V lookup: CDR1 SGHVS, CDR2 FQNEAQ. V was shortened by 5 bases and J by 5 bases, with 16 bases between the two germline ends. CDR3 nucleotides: TGTGCCAGCAGCGTGCGTCTCGGCACAGACAATGAGCAGTTCTTC. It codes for CASSVRLGTDNEQFF.

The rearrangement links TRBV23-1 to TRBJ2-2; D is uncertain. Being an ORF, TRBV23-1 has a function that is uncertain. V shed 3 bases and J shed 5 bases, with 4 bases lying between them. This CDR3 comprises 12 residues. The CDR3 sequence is CASSQSTGELFF. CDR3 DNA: TGCGCCAGCAGTCAGTCGACCGGGGAGCTGTTTTTT.

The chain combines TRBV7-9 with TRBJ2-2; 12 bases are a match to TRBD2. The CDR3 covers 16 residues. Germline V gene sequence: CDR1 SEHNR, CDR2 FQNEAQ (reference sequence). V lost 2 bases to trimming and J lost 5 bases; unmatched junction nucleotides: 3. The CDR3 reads CASSLRLAGVTGELFF. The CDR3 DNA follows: TGTGCCAGCAGCTTAAGACTAGCGGGGGTTACCGGGGAGCTGTTTTTT. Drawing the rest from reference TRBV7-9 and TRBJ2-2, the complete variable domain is DTGVSQNPRHKITKRGQNVTFRCDPISEHNRLYWYRQTLGQGPEFLTYFQNEAQLEKSRLLSDRFSAERPKGSFSTLEIQRTEQGDSAMYLCASSLRLAGVTGELFFGEGSRLTVL.

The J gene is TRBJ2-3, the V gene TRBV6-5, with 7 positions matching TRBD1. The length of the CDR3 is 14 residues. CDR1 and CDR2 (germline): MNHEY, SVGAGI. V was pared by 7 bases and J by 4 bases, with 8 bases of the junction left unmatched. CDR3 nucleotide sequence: TGTGCCAGCAACAGAGGGCAGGGGGCAGATACGCAGTATTTT. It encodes CASNRGQGADTQYF.

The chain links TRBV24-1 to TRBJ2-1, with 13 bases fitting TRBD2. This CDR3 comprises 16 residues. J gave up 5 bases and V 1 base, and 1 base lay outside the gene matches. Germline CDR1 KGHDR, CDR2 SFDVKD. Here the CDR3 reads CATSDLLAGGNNEQFF. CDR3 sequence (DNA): TGTGCCACCAGTGATTTACTAGCGGGAGGGAACAATGAGCAGTTCTTC.

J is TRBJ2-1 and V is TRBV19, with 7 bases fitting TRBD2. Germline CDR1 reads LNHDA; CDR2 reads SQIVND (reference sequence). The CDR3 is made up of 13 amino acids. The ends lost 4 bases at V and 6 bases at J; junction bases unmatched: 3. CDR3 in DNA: TGTGCCAGTAGTAGCGGGAGTACCAATGAGCAGTTCTTC. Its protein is CASSSGSTNEQFF.

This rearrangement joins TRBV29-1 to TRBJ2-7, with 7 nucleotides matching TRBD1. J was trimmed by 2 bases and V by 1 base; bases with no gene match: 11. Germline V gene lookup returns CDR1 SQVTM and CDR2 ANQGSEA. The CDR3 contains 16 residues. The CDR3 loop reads CSVEGPPGQTAYEQYF. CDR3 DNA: TGCAGCGTTGAAGGACCACCGGGACAGACAGCCTACGAGCAGTACTTC.

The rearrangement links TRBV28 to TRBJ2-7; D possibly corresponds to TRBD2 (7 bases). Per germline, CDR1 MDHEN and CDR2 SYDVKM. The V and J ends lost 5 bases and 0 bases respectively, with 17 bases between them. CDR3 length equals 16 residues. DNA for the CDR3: TGTGCCAGCAGTAGCTACGGGGGGCCCCGCTCCTACGAGCAGTACTTC. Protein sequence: CASSSYGGPRSYEQYF.

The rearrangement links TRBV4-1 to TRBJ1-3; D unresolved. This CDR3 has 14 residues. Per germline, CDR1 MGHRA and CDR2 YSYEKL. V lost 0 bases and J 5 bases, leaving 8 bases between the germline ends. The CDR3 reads CASSQERIRNTIYF. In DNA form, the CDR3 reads TGCGCCAGCAGCCAAGAGAGAATAAGAAACACCATATATTTT.